One sample yielded the 28 T cell receptor beta chains listed below, sequenced in a study of blood T cell repertoires in COVID-19 (dated by TCRdb to about 2020). Receptor libraries were prepared by the immunoSEQ multiplex PCR assay. The immuneACCESS repertoire file appears here via TCRdb, limited to in-frame rearrangements. These files lack a portion of the clones; in checked studies, under half of the deficit traces to unresolved V genes, and the cause of the others is not known. The table for this sample lists about 120,000 clones; approximately 92% of them were counted only once. Less than 30% of the sample lies in the top ten. Sequenced input: peripheral blood. Receptors were obtained from a man between 70 and 80 years old with active or convalescent COVID-19.

The chain couples TRBV5-4 to TRBJ2-3; TRBD2 matches 8 bases. The ends lost 1 base at V and 0 bases at J; junction bases unmatched: 4. Germline CDR1 SGHNT, CDR2 YYREEE (reference sequence). The CDR3 length is 16 residues. CDR3 loop: CASSLKASGSTDTQYF. CDR3 nucleotide sequence: TGTGCCAGCAGCTTGAAGGCTAGCGGGAGCACAGATACGCAGTATTTT. Variable domain in full (rest from reference TRBV5-4 and TRBJ2-3): ETGVTQSPTHLIKTRGQQVTLRCSSQSGHNTVSWYQQALGQGPQFIFQYYREEENGRGNFPPRFSGLQFPNYSSELNVNALELDDSALYLCASSLKASGSTDTQYFGPGTRLTVL.

The chain links TRBV7-9 to TRBJ2-5; 8 bases are shared with TRBD2. The germline gives CDR1 SEHNR, CDR2 FQNEAQ (reference sequence). This CDR3 has 15 amino acids. J was trimmed by 5 bases and V by 5 bases; bases with no gene match: 10. The DNA of the CDR3 is TGTGCCAGCAGCCTTCTCCCGGGAGGGACCGAGACCCAGTACTTC. Its protein is CASSLLPGGTETQYF.

The gene calls are TRBV3-1 (or the pseudogene TRBV3-2) and TRBJ2-3; 8 positions match TRBD1. Looked up from germline, CDR1 is LGHDT and CDR2 is YNNKEL (reference sequence). This CDR3 spans 15 amino acids. J gave up 5 bases and V 5 bases, and 9 bases lay outside the gene matches. The CDR3 loop reads CASSNTQGAVDTQYF. The CDR3 DNA is TGTGCCAGCAGCAACACCCAGGGGGCGGTAGATACGCAGTATTTT.

Written as DNA, the CDR3 is TGTGCCAGCAGCGGGGGCCCTGGCTATGGCTACACCTTC. This codes for CASSGGPGYGYTF. The chain couples TRBV14 to TRBJ1-2, with D perhaps TRBD1 (6 bases). V was clipped by 5 bases and J by 4 bases, with 11 bases between them. Germline V CDR1 and CDR2: SGHDN, FVKESK. The length of the CDR3 is 13 residues.

This chain links TRBV19 with TRBJ1-5, with 11 bases matching TRBD1. V dropped 5 bases and J dropped 1; count of bases not matched to a gene: 7. Germline-derived CDR1 and CDR2 are LNHDA and SQIVND (reference sequence). The CDR3 is made up of 17 amino acids. The CDR3 nucleotides read TGTGCCAGTAGTCTCGGGACAGGGGGGGGCAGCAATCAGCCCCAGCATTTT. It yields the protein CASSLGTGGGSNQPQHF.

The chain is built from TRBV24-1 and TRBJ2-1; TRBD1 aligns across 11 bases. The CDR3 is made up of 18 amino acids. V was clipped by 4 bases and J by 6 bases; unmatched bases: 13. Germline assignment: CDR1 KGHDR and CDR2 SFDVKD. CDR3 sequence (DNA): TGTGCCACCAGTGAAAATGCCCCCGGACAGGGGGCCGGCAATGAGCAGTTCTTC. As protein: CATSENAPGQGAGNEQFF.

V and J are TRBV2 and TRBJ1-2; D possibly corresponds to TRBD1 (6 bases). CDR1 is SNHLY, CDR2 FYNNEI, per germline. Trimming cost V 5 bases and J 0 bases, with 13 bases left between them. The CDR3 totals 15 residues. The CDR3 coding sequence is TGTGCCAGCAGTCCAGACAGGTCCTCTAACTATGGCTACACCTTC. The encoded protein is CASSPDRSSNYGYTF.

This chain connects TRBV10-3 to TRBJ1-5; maybe TRBD1 (5 bases). The germline V gene has CDR1 ENHRY and CDR2 SYGVKD. Trimming removed 3 bases at V and 0 bases at J, with 12 bases between. This CDR3 has 16 residues. The CDR3 region has the DNA TGTGCCATCAGTGATATGGGGGGATATAGCAATCAGCCCCAGCATTTT. Residues: CAISDMGGYSNQPQHF.

This chain links TRBV7-9 with TRBJ2-7; 8 nucleotides agree with TRBD1. The germline CDR1 and CDR2 sequences are SEHNR and FQNEAQ (reference sequence). CDR3 length: 13 amino acids. After removal of 8 bases from V and 5 bases from J, the junction contained 8 bases not matched to a gene. CDR3 loop: CASRQGKFDEQYF. In DNA, the CDR3 is TGTGCCAGCCGACAGGGGAAGTTCGACGAGCAGTACTTC.

The chain links TRBV18 to TRBJ2-1; TRBD1 aligns across 11 bases. V dropped 5 bases and J dropped 7; count of bases not matched to a gene: 7. CDR3 length: 15 residues. Per the germline V gene, CDR1 is KGHSH and CDR2 is LQKENI. CDR3 amino acids: CASSRGQGAGNEQFF. In DNA, the CDR3 is TGTGCCAGCTCAAGAGGACAGGGGGCAGGGAATGAGCAGTTCTTC.

This clone was seen just once. This rearrangement joins TRBV5-5 to TRBJ1-1; a weak D match, TRBD1 (5 bases). This CDR3 spans 12 amino acids. Trimming removed 4 bases at V and 8 bases at J, with 12 bases between. The V gene's germline CDR1 is SGHKS and CDR2 YYEKEE (reference sequence). The CDR3 nucleotides read TGTGCCAGCAGCCTCAGGGTCCAAGAAGCTTTCTTT. Amino acid sequence: CASSLRVQEAFF.

V usage is TRBV6-4 and J usage is TRBJ2-7; TRBD2 agrees at 8 bases. V shed 1 base, J shed 1 base, and the junction held 3 bases outside the gene matches. There are 15 residues in the CDR3. CDR1 is MRHNA, CDR2 SNTAGT, per germline. The CDR3, as DNA: TGTGCCAGCAGTGACTTAACGGGAGGGTCCTACGAGCAGTACTTC. Translation: CASSDLTGGSYEQYF.

V usage is TRBV7-3 and J usage is TRBJ2-5; TRBD2 aligns across 7 bases. Germline V lookup: CDR1 SGHTA, CDR2 FQGTGA. This CDR3 spans 15 amino acids. With 5 bases clipped from V and 4 bases from J, the junction kept 10 bases outside the gene matches. The CDR3 DNA is TGTGCCAGCAGCCCCGGGGCGGGGGAGGTAGAGACCCAGTACTTC. This translates into CASSPGAGEVETQYF.

This chain joins TRBV27 and TRBJ1-6; D remains unclear. V shed 0 bases and J shed 2 bases, with 8 bases lying between them. The CDR3 length is 16 residues. Germline CDR1 and CDR2: MNHEY and SMNVEV (reference sequence). This CDR3 is CASSLSGVTYNSPLHF. CDR3 sequence (DNA): TGTGCCAGCAGTTTATCCGGGGTTACCTATAATTCACCCCTCCACTTT.

The chain carries TRBV3-1 (or the pseudogene TRBV3-2) and TRBJ2-3, with 10 bases fitting TRBD2. The ends lost 1 base at V and 5 bases at J; junction bases unmatched: 6. Germline CDR1 and CDR2: LGHDT and YNNKEL (reference sequence). The CDR3 extends over 16 amino acids. Written as DNA, the CDR3 is TGTGCCAGCAGCCAAGCAACTAGCGGGAAGGTAGATACGCAGTATTTT. It encodes CASSQATSGKVDTQYF.

The V gene is TRBV18, the J gene TRBJ1-3; D is uncertain. The CDR3 has 13 residues. Germline CDR1 and CDR2: KGHSH and LQKENI. The germline V and J ends were trimmed by 8 bases and 0 bases, with 8 bases remaining between them. CDR3 protein: CASPSVSGNTIYF. The CDR3 coding sequence is TGTGCCAGCCCCTCCGTCTCTGGAAACACCATATATTTT.

The CDR3: CASQGQGAASNQPQHF. CDR3 coding DNA: TGTGCCAGTCAAGGACAGGGGGCAGCTAGCAATCAGCCCCAGCATTTT. This chain connects TRBV19 to TRBJ1-5; 11 bases are shared with TRBD1. This CDR3 contains 16 residues. V shed 8 bases, J shed 0 bases, and the junction held 6 bases outside the gene matches. Germline V gene lookup returns CDR1 LNHDA and CDR2 SQIVND (reference sequence).

This chain uses TRBV5-1 with TRBJ2-6; tentative D call: TRBD1 (6 bases). Germline V gene lookup returns CDR1 SGHRS and CDR2 YFSETQ. The CDR3 covers 15 residues. V lost 2 bases to trimming and J lost 0 bases, with 6 bases between them. The CDR3 region is CASSLQGSGANVLTF. In DNA form, the CDR3 reads TGCGCCAGCAGCTTACAGGGCTCTGGGGCCAACGTCCTGACTTTC.

The chain joins TRBV29-1 to TRBJ2-7; perhaps TRBD1 as D (6 bases). Germline V gene sequence: CDR1 SQVTM, CDR2 ANQGSEA. The ends were cut back, 5 bases at V and 4 bases at J, with 15 bases in the middle. The CDR3 covers 13 residues. The CDR3: CSVSTGSLYEQYF. As DNA, the CDR3 is TGCAGCGTTTCAACAGGGTCTCTTTACGAGCAGTACTTC.

The rearrangement joins TRBV19 to TRBJ1-2; TRBD1 might be the D (6 bases). The length of the CDR3 is 12 residues. V was clipped by 4 bases and J by 4 bases, with 7 bases between them. Germline V gene data show CDR1 as LNHDA and CDR2 as SQIVND (reference sequence). Written as DNA, the CDR3 is TGTGCCAGTAGTAGGGACACCTATGGCTACACCTTC. This codes for CASSRDTYGYTF.

This chain joins TRBV6-4 and TRBJ2-7; perhaps TRBD2 as D (6 bases). Germline V gene lookup returns CDR1 MRHNA and CDR2 SNTAGT. V gave up 10 bases and J gave up 2 bases, with 24 bases separating them. The CDR3 covers 16 residues. CDR3 loop: CATTPPLLGGTYEQYF. The CDR3 DNA reads TGTGCCACCACCCCCCCCCTCCTAGGCGGGACCTACGAGCAGTACTTC.

The rearrangement uses TRBV2 and TRBJ1-1; 11 nucleotides align to TRBD1. Trimming at V came to 3 bases and at J to 4 bases, leaving 10 bases not matched to a gene. This CDR3 comprises 17 residues. Germline V gene sequence: CDR1 SNHLY, CDR2 FYNNEI. The CDR3 DNA is TGTGCCAGCAGTGAGTTGAATACCGGGACAGGGGGCACTGAAGCTTTCTTT. It codes for CASSELNTGTGGTEAFF.

This clone was recorded once. The CDR3 region is CASSPLTGSNEKLFF. Written as DNA, the CDR3 is TGTGCCAGCTCACCCCTGACAGGGTCGAATGAAAAACTGTTTTTT. The chain couples TRBV18 to TRBJ1-4; 7 nucleotides align to TRBD1. Germline-derived CDR1 and CDR2 are KGHSH and LQKENI. The J segment lost 5 bases and the V segment lost 3 bases, leaving 6 bases of the junction unmatched. CDR3 length: 15 amino acids.

The chain uses TRBV28 and TRBJ1-2, with 8 bases fitting TRBD1. CDR1 is MDHEN and CDR2 is SYDVKM in the germline V gene. The CDR3 has 15 amino acids. The J segment lost 8 bases and the V segment lost 5 bases, leaving 13 bases of the junction unmatched. As DNA, the CDR3 is TGTGCCAGCAGTGTACATGGACAGGGAAAAGGGGGCTACACCTTC. Its protein product is CASSVHGQGKGGYTF.

The chain has TRBV7-8 and TRBJ2-1, with 8 bases that match TRBD2. The germline V gene has CDR1 SGHVS and CDR2 FQNEAQ. J was trimmed by 8 bases and V by 1 base; bases with no gene match: 7. CDR3 length: 15 residues. The CDR3 sequence: CASSLGTSLSHEQFF. In nucleotides, the CDR3 is TGTGCCAGCAGCTTAGGGACTAGCCTTTCCCATGAGCAGTTCTTC.

The chain uses TRBV28 and TRBJ2-7; D remains unclear. This CDR3 contains 13 residues. V was clipped by 3 bases and J by 2 bases, with 8 bases between them. The germline V gene encodes CDR1 MDHEN and CDR2 SYDVKM. The CDR3 spells CASSFREAYEQYF. The CDR3 DNA sequence: TGTGCCAGCAGTTTTCGCGAGGCCTACGAGCAGTACTTC.

This clone has a handful of counts. The chain links TRBV5-6 to TRBJ2-2, with D possibly being TRBD2 (6 bases). V was pared by 2 bases and J by 7 bases, with 12 bases between. CDR1 and CDR2 from the germline V gene are SGHDT and YYEEEE. The CDR3 spans 14 residues. The CDR3 DNA reads TGTGCCAGCAGCTTACCTCGGGGACTCGGGGAGCTGTTTTTT. Its protein is CASSLPRGLGELFF.

The rearrangement links TRBV9 to TRBJ2-3; 11 positions match TRBD2. Germline CDR1 reads SGDLS; CDR2 reads YYNGEE. The CDR3 length is 16 residues. J was trimmed by 2 bases and V by 4 bases; bases with no gene match: 6. The CDR3 reads CASSSYSGRATDTQYF. The CDR3, as DNA: TGTGCCAGCAGCTCGTATAGCGGGAGGGCCACAGATACGCAGTATTTT.